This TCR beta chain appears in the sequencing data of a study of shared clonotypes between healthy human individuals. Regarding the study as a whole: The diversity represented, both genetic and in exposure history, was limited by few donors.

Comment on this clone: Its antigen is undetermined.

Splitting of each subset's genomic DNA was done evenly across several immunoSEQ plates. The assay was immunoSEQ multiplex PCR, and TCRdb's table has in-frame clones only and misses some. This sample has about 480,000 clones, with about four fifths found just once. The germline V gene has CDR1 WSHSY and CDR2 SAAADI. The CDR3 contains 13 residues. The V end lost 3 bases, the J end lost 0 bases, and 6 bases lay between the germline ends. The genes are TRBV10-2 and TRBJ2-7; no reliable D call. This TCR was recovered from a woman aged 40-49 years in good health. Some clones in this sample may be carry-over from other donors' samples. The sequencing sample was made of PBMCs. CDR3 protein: CASSDGDSYEQYF. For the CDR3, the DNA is TGCGCCAGCAGTGACGGAGACTCCTACGAGCAGTACTTC.